This T cell receptor beta chain was found in a study of T cell responses to AZD1222 COVID-19 vaccine. Details on this clone: The antigen is undetermined.

This CDR3 is 17 amino acids long. V was clipped by 3 bases and J by 0 bases; unmatched bases: 7. Germline CDR1 reads LGHDT; CDR2 reads YNNKEL (reference sequence). Clones were sequenced by immunoSEQ multiplex PCR, and TCRdb holds only the in-frame ones, with some missing. Of roughly 140,000 clones listed, 85% to 90% are singletons. General study points: A mostly white British donor set with more females was recruited, and clonal diversity was possibly underestimated.

The genes are TRBV3-1 (or the pseudogene TRBV3-2) and TRBJ2-3, with 9 bases fitting TRBD2. The sequence was obtained from an adult in good health. Sequencing was performed on peripheral blood, taken on day 0 of AZD1222 vaccination. The CDR3, as DNA: TGTGCCAGCAGCCATCAGGTCGCGGGAGGGAGCACAGATACGCAGTATTTT. This encodes CASSHQVAGGSTDTQYF.